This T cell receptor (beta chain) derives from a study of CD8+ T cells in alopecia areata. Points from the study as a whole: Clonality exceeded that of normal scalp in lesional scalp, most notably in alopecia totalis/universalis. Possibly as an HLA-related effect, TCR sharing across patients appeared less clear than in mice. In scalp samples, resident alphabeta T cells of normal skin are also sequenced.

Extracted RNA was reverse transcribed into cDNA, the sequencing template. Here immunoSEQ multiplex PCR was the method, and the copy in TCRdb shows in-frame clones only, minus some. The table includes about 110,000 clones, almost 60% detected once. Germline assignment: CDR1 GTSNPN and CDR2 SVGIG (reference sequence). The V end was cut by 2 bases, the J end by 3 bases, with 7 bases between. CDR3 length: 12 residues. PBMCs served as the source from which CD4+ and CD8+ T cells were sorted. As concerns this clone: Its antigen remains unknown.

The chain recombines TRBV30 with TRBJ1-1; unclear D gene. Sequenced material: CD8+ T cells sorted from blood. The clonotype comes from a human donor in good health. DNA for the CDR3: TGTGCCTGGAGTCCGTTCTACACTGAAGCTTTCTTT. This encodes CAWSPFYTEAFF.